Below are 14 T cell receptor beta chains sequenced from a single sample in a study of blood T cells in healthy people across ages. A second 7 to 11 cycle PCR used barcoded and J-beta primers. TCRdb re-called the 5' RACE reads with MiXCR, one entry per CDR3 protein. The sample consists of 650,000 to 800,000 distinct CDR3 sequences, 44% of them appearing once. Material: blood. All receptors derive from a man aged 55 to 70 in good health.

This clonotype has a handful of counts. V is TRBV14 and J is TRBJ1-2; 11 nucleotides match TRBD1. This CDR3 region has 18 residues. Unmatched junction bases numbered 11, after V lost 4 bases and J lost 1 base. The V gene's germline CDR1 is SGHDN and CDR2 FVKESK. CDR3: CASSPDRDRGWSNYGYTF. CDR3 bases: TGTGCCAGCAGCCCCGACCGGGACAGGGGGTGGAGTAACTATGGCTACACCTTC.

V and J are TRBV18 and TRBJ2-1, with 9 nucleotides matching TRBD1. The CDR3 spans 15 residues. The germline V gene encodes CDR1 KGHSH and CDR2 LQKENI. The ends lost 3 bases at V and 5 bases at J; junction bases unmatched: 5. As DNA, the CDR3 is TGTGCCAGCTCACCGACACGGACAGGGGACAATGAGCAGTTCTTC. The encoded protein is CASSPTRTGDNEQFF.

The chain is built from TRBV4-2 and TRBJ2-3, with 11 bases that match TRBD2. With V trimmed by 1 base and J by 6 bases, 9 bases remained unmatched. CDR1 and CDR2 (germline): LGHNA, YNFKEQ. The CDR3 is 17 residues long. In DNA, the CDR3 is TGTGCCAGCAGCCAAGCCCTTAGCGGGGGGGCATCGGATACGCAGTATTTT. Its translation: CASSQALSGGASDTQYF.

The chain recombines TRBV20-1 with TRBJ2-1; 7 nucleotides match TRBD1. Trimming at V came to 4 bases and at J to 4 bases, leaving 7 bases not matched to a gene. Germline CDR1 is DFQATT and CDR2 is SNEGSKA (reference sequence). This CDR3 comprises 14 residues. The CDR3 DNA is TGCAGTGCTACGCGACAGGGTGGGTACAATGAGCAGTTCTTC. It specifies CSATRQGGYNEQFF.

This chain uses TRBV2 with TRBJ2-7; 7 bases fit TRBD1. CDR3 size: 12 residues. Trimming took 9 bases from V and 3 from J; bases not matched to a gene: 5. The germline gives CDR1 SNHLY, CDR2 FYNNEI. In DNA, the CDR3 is TGTGCCAGTCAGAGGGACAGCTACGAGCAGTACTTC. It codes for CASQRDSYEQYF. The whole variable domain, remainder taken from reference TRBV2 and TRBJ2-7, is EPEVTQTPSHQVTQMGQEVILRCVPISNHLYFYWYRQILGQKVEFLVSFYNNEISEKSEIFDDQFSVERPDGSNFTLKIRSTKLEDSAMYFCASQRDSYEQYFGPGTRLTVT.

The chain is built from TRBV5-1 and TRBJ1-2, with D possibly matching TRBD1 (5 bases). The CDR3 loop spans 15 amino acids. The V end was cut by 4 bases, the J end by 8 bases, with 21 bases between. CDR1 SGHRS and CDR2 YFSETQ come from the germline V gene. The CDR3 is CASSLGRGTARGYTF. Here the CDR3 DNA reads TGCGCCAGCAGCCTGGGGCGTGGGACCGCGCGAGGCTACACCTTC.

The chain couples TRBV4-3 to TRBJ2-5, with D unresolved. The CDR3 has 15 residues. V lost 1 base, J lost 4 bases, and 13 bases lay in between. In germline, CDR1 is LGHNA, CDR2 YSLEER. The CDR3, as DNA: TGCGCCAGCAGCCAAGGCCTCCGGGTTGGAGAGACCCAGTACTTC. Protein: CASSQGLRVGETQYF.

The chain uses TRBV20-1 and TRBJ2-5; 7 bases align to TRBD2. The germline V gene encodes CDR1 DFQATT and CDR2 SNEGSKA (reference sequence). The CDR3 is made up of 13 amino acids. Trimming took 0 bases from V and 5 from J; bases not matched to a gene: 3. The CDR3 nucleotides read TGCAGTGCTAGAGATCAACTAGCGGAGACCCAGTACTTC. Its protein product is CSARDQLAETQYF.

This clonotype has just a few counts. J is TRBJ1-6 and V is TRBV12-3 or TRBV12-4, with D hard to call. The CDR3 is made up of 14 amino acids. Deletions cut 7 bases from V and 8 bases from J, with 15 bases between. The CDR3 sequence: CASTLTGIDSPLHF. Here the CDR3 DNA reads TGTGCCAGCACACTAACGGGGATCGATTCACCCCTCCACTTT.

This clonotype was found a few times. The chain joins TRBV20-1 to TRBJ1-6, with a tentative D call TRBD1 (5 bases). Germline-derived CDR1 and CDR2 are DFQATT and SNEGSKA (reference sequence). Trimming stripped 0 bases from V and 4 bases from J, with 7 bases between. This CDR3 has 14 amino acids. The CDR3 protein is CSARETEYNSPLHF. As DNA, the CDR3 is TGCAGTGCTAGAGAGACAGAATATAATTCACCCCTCCACTTT.

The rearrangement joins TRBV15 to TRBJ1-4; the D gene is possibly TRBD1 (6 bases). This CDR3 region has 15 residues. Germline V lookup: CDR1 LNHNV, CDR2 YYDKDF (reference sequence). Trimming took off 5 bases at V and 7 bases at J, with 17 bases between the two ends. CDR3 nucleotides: TGTGCCACCAGCGTTCGGCGGACAGCGTTTGAAAAACTGTTTTTT. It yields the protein CATSVRRTAFEKLFF.

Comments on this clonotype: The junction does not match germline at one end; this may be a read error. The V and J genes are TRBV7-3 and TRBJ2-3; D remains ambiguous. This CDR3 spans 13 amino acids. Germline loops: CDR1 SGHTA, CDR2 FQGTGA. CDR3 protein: CASSLTSPDTQYF. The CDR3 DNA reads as TGTGCCAGCAGTTTAACGTCTCCAGATACGCAGTATTTT.

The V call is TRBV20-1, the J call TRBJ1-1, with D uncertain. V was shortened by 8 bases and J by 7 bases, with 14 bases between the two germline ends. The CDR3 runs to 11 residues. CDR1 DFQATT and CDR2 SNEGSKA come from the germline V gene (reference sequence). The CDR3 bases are TGCAGTTCCCCATTTATGAATGAAGCTTTCTTT. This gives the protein CSSPFMNEAFF.

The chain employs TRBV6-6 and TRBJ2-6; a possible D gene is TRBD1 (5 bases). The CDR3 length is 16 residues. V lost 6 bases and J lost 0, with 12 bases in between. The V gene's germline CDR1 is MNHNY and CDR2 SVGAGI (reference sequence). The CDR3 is CASSETAISGANVLTF. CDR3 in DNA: TGTGCCAGCAGCGAGACAGCAATCTCTGGGGCCAACGTCCTGACTTTC.